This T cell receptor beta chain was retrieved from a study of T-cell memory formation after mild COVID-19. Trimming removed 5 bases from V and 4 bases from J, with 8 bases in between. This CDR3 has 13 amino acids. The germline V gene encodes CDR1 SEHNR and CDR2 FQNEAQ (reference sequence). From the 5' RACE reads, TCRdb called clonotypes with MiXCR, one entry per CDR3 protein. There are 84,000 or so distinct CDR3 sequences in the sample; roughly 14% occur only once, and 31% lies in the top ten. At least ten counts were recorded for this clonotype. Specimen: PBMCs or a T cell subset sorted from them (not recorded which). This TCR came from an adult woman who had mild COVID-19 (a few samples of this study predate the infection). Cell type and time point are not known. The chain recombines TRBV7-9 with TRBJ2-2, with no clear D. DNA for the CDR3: TGTGCCAGCAGCCCCCCCGCCACCGGGGAGCTGTTTTTT. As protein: CASSPPATGELFF.